The clone carrying this T cell receptor (beta chain) was seen ten or more times. Antigen: not known. The sample comes from a study of blood T cells in healthy people across ages. Study-level results: More naive CD4+ cells and higher diversity marked long-lived donors relative to aged donors.

In germline, CDR1 is LNHNV, CDR2 YYDKDF (reference sequence). The CDR3 contains 15 residues. V lost 0 bases and J lost 2, with 9 bases in between. PCR was performed a second time for about 7 to 12 cycles using a sample-barcoded 5' primer and a J-beta primer mix. TCRdb reanalysed the 5' RACE reads using MiXCR and keeps one entry per CDR3 protein. The sample shows 1.5 million to 2 million distinct CDR3 sequences, 28% of them seen only once. The sample comprised blood. The rearrangement links TRBV15 to TRBJ2-3; D may be TRBD1 or TRBD2 (6 bases each). The receptor was derived from a woman under 40 in good health. The chain's CDR3 is CATSRERGHTDTQYF. The CDR3 coding sequence is TGTGCCACCAGCAGAGAGCGGGGACACACAGATACGCAGTATTTT.